This TCR beta chain came from a study of blood T cell repertoires in COVID-19. Study at large: Samples of COVID-19 (acute and convalescent) were obtained from the United States, Italy and Spain. From T cells, B-cell-depleted T cells, or PBMCs came the material, which was cDNA or gDNA.

There are 15 residues in the CDR3. Trimming removed 5 bases at V and 7 bases at J, with 18 bases between. Germline CDR1 reads SGHTA; CDR2 reads FQGNSA. Study processing details: The assay estimated nucleated cells by amplifying reference gene primers. Profiling relied on immunoSEQ multiplex PCR, and the TCRdb table lists in-frame clones only, not all of them. That table supplies the V and J calls and clone size; D and trimming were determined from the DNA. The profile shows about 340,000 clones, approximately 90% of them singletons. Sequencing was performed on peripheral blood. This TCR came from a young woman who had recovered from COVID-19. The V and J genes are TRBV7-2 and TRBJ1-5; a weak D match, TRBD1 (5 bases). The CDR3, as DNA: TGTGCCAGCAGCAACAACCAGGGATCATACCAGCCCCAGCATTTT. Its translation: CASSNNQGSYQPQHF.